This T cell receptor beta chain was recorded in a study of blood T cell repertoires in COVID-19. The wider study: The cDNA or gDNA used as material had been derived from T cells, B-cell-depleted T cells, or PBMCs.

Germline-derived CDR1 and CDR2 are SGHDN and FVKESK. V was clipped by 3 bases and J by 5 bases; unmatched bases: 17. The CDR3 is made up of 19 amino acids. Profiling relied on immunoSEQ multiplex PCR, and the TCRdb table lists in-frame clones only, not all of them. The profile covers approximately 130,000 clones, with more than 80% appearing a single time and 4.3% taken by the ten largest. The source material was peripheral blood. The rearrangement joins TRBV14 to TRBJ2-5; the match to TRBD1 covers 11 bases. The TCR sequence derives from a human donor in a cohort sampled during active COVID-19. Here the CDR3 DNA reads TGTGCCAGCAGCCAGTCCCGGGACAGGGGGGGCACTATTTGGGAGACCCAGTACTTC. Its protein product is CASSQSRDRGGTIWETQYF.